The rows below give T cell receptor beta chains drawn from one sample of a study of OX40 agonist ivuxolimab in advanced cancers. Profiled with immunoSEQ multiplex PCR; TCRdb holds only in-frame clones, not every one. There are approximately 12,000 clones in the sample; under 80% occur only once, and 32% lies in the top ten. The sample in question was CD4+ or CD8+ T cells sorted from blood, obtained in a trial of the OX40 agonist ivuxolimab. The receptors shown here come from an adult with an advanced solid tumor such as melanoma, head and neck, liver or kidney cancer. Each CDR3 is given with its conserved first and last residue. D genes are given only for firm matches. Size is omitted from some rows. Given values are once, few, many or a class for expanded clones.

abundance	v_gene	d_gene	j_gene	CDR3aa	CDR3nt
-	TRBV19	-	TRBJ1-5	CASSIDHGQYNQPQHF	TGTGCCAGTAGTATAGACCACGGACAGTACAATCAGCCCCAGCATTTT
once	TRBV5-5	-	TRBJ2-3	CASSRDTPGAKLIFTDTQYF	TGTGCCAGCAGCCGAGATACTCCTGGCGCGAAACTTATTTTCACAGATACGCAGTATTTT
-	TRBV10-3	TRBD1	TRBJ1-2	CAIRSGTGGNYGYTF	TGTGCCATCAGGTCCGGGACAGGGGGCAACTATGGCTACACCTTC
-	TRBV7-9	TRBD2	TRBJ2-3	CASSLAGLAELTDTQYF	TGTGCCAGCAGCTTAGCGGGGCTAGCGGAGCTCACAGATACGCAGTATTTT
-	TRBV4-1	-	TRBJ2-7	CASSEGNAYEQYF	TGCGCCAGCAGCGAGGGGAACGCCTACGAGCAGTACTTC
-	TRBV27	-	TRBJ2-7	CASSPDGGSSYEQYF	TGTGCCAGCAGTCCCGATGGGGGAAGCTCCTACGAGCAGTACTTC
-	TRBV28	-	TRBJ2-1	CASSFPRAPYNEQFF	TGTGCCAGCAGTTTCCCGAGGGCCCCCTACAATGAGCAGTTCTTC
-	TRBV6-5	-	TRBJ2-7	CASGPSYEQYF	TGTGCCAGCGGCCCGAGCTACGAGCAGTACTTC
-	TRBV7-9	TRBD2	TRBJ2-3	CASSHGLAASTDTQYF	TGTGCCAGCAGCCACGGACTAGCGGCTAGCACAGATACGCAGTATTTT
-	TRBV7-3	TRBD1	TRBJ1-2	CASSQGQGYGYTF	TGTGCCAGCAGCCAGGGACAGGGGTATGGCTACACCTTC
once	TRBV27	-	TRBJ2-7	CASSPGGQAYEQYF	TGTGCCAGCAGTCCGGGGGGACAGGCCTACGAGCAGTACTTC
-	TRBV5-1	TRBD1	TRBJ1-2	CASSLRDSNYGYTF	TGCGCCAGCAGCCTCCGGGACAGCAACTATGGCTACACCTTC
once	TRBV29-1	TRBD2	TRBJ2-7	CSVERASGSYEQYF	TGCAGCGTTGAAAGGGCTAGCGGGAGCTACGAGCAGTACTTC
-	TRBV11-2	-	TRBJ1-1	CASSLDLSAGYTEAFF	TGTGCCAGCAGCTTAGATCTCTCGGCGGGATACACTGAAGCTTTCTTT
-	TRBV7-6	TRBD2	TRBJ2-7	CASSLGGVLGEQYF	TGTGCCAGCAGCTTGGGGGGGGTATTGGGCGAGCAGTACTTC
-	TRBV13	-	TRBJ2-1	CASSLWRTPVHEQFF	TGTGCCAGCAGCTTATGGAGGACCCCTGTACATGAGCAGTTCTTC
once	TRBV28	-	TRBJ2-3	CASSLPGASVRPSSTDTQYF	TGTGCCAGCAGTCTTCCGGGGGCTAGCGTCAGACCAAGTAGCACAGATACGCAGTATTTT
-	TRBV5-1	-	TRBJ2-3	CASSLLGVSDTQYF	TGCGCCAGCAGCTTGTTAGGGGTTTCAGATACGCAGTATTTT
medium-sized	TRBV7-8	-	TRBJ1-4	CASSSFNEKLFF	TGTGCCAGCAGCTCTTTTAATGAAAAACTGTTTTTT
-	TRBV27	-	TRBJ2-1	CASRQGGVNNEQFF	TGTGCCAGCCGCCAGGGGGGCGTCAACAATGAGCAGTTCTTC
once	TRBV6-5	-	TRBJ1-2	CASRLRRDPGYTF	TGTGCCAGCAGGCTGCGCAGGGATCCTGGCTACACCTTC
-	TRBV4-3	-	TRBJ1-2	CASSRMTTGPGRYTF	TGCGCCAGCAGCCGCATGACCACCGGGCCCGGTCGCTACACCTTC
-	TRBV9	TRBD1	TRBJ1-1	CASSVLDRMNTEAFF	TGTGCCAGCAGCGTATTGGACAGGATGAACACTGAAGCTTTCTTT
medium-sized	TRBV4-1	-	TRBJ2-3	CASQGGDTQYF	TGCGCCAGCCAAGGGGGGGATACGCAGTATTTT
-	TRBV2	-	TRBJ1-1	CASRDRDEAFF	TGTGCCAGCAGGGATAGGGATGAAGCTTTCTTT
-	TRBV5-1	-	TRBJ2-1	CASSLISARSYNEQFF	TGCGCCAGCAGCTTGATTAGCGCTCGCTCCTACAATGAGCAGTTCTTC
-	TRBV11-2	-	TRBJ2-3	CASSSLRDRSTDTQYF	TGTGCCAGCAGCTCACTCCGGGACCGGAGCACAGATACGCAGTATTTT
-	TRBV7-9	-	TRBJ2-7	CASSFGRAEQYF	TGTGCCAGCAGCTTCGGCAGGGCCGAGCAGTACTTC
-	TRBV28	-	TRBJ1-4	CASSFTVGLELFF	TGTGCCAGCAGTTTTACAGTGGGCTTGGAACTGTTTTTT
-	TRBV4-3	TRBD2	TRBJ2-7	CASSQEGGTYEQYF	TGCGCCAGCAGCCAAGAGGGGGGGACCTACGAGCAGTACTTC
-	TRBV10-3	TRBD1	TRBJ1-1	CAIREMTGTNTEAFF	TGTGCCATCAGAGAGATGACAGGGACGAACACTGAAGCTTTCTTT
-	TRBV11-2	TRBD2	TRBJ2-5	CASSFPLAGERETQYF	TGTGCCAGCAGCTTCCCCTTAGCGGGAGAGCGAGAGACCCAGTACTTC
many	TRBV13	-	TRBJ2-2	CASSLGTANTGELFF	TGTGCCAGCAGCTTAGGGACAGCGAACACCGGGGAGCTGTTTTTT
few	TRBV25-1	-	TRBJ1-1	CASSDGVPGSEAFF	TGTGCCAGCAGTGATGGGGTGCCGGGGTCTGAAGCTTTCTTT
-	TRBV4-2	TRBD1	TRBJ1-4	CASSQGQGVGVNEKLFF	TGTGCCAGCAGCCAAGGACAGGGGGTGGGTGTAAATGAAAAACTGTTTTTT
-	TRBV5-1	-	TRBJ1-2	CASSLEGGGDGYTF	TGCGCCAGCAGCTTGGAAGGGGGTGGAGATGGCTACACCTTC
-	TRBV5-1	TRBD1	TRBJ2-2	CANINKGAHVTGELFF	TGCGCCAACATCAACAAGGGGGCCCACGTCACCGGGGAGCTGTTTTTT
-	TRBV7-9	-	TRBJ2-7	CASSSEDRHAYEQYF	TGTGCCAGCAGCTCAGAAGACCGCCACGCCTACGAGCAGTACTTC
few	TRBV27	-	TRBJ2-5	CASSLETQYF	TGTGCCAGCAGTTTAGAGACCCAGTACTTC
-	TRBV4-1	-	TRBJ1-4	CASSQIGGGIEKLFF	TGCGCCAGCAGCCAAATCGGTGGGGGCATTGAAAAACTGTTTTTT
few	TRBV6-5	-	TRBJ1-3	CASSYSSGLSGNTIYF	TGTGCCAGCAGTTACTCATCAGGCCTCTCTGGAAACACCATATATTTT
-	TRBV5-5	-	TRBJ2-7	CASSLDDGDYEQYF	TGTGCCAGCAGCTTGGACGACGGGGACTACGAGCAGTACTTC
-	TRBV4-3	-	TRBJ1-2	CASSQDRRGDGYTF	TGCGCCAGCAGCCAAGATCGTAGAGGGGATGGCTACACCTTC
-	TRBV5-6	-	TRBJ1-5	CASSPQGYQPQHF	TGTGCCAGCAGTCCACAGGGATATCAGCCCCAGCATTTT
-	TRBV5-6	-	TRBJ2-3	CASSFSSGADTQYF	TGTGCCAGCAGCTTCTCCTCGGGTGCAGATACGCAGTATTTT
few	TRBV7-3	TRBD2	TRBJ2-5	CASSPKAGVAETQYF	TGTGCCAGCAGCCCGAAAGCGGGAGTGGCGGAGACCCAGTACTTC
-	TRBV27	-	TRBJ2-1	CASSLNGVYNEQFF	TGTGCCAGCAGTTTAAATGGGGTCTACAATGAGCAGTTCTTC